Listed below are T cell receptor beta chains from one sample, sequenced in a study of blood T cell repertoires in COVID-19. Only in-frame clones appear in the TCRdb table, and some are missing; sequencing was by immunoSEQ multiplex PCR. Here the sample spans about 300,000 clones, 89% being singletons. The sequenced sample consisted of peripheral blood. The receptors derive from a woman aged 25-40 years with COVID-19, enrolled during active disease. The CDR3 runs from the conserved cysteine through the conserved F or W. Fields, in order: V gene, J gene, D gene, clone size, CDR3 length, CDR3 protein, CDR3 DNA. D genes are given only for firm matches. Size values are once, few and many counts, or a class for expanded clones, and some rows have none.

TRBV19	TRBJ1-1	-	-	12	CASSIGGEPAFF	TGTGCCAGTAGTATAGGGGGGGAACCAGCTTTCTTT
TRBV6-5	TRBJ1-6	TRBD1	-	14	CASTETGWNSPLHF	TGTGCCAGCACCGAGACAGGGTGGAATTCACCCCTCCACTTT
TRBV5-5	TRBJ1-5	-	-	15	CASSLVGGGVQPQHF	TGTGCCAGCAGCTTGGTGGGAGGAGGCGTCCAGCCCCAGCATTTT
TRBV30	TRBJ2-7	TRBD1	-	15	CAWSGGTGVNYEQYF	TGTGCCTGGAGTGGCGGGACAGGGGTTAACTACGAGCAGTACTTC
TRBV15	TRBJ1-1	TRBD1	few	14	CATSKTGVNTEAFF	TGTGCCACCAGCAAGACAGGGGTGAACACTGAAGCTTTCTTT
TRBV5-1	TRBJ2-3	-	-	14	CASSLVVGTDTQYF	TGCGCCAGCAGCTTGGTTGTAGGCACAGATACGCAGTATTTT
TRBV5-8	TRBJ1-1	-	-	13	CASSFPENTEAFF	TGTGCCAGCAGCTTCCCAGAGAACACTGAAGCTTTCTTT
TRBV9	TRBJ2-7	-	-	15	CASSPGVTDTYEQYF	TGTGCCAGCAGCCCAGGGGTCACAGATACCTACGAGCAGTACTTC
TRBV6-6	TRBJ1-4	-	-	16	CASSLGAGPTNEKLFF	TGTGCCAGCAGTTTGGGGGCCGGACCAACTAATGAAAAACTGTTTTTT
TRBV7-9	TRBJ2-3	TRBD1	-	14	CASTGQGSTDTQYF	TGTGCCAGCACCGGACAGGGCAGCACAGATACGCAGTATTTT
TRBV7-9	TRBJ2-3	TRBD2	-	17	CASSSLMIAGGTDTQYF	TGTGCCAGCAGCTCCCTGATGATAGCGGGGGGAACAGATACGCAGTATTTT
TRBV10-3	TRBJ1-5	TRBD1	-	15	CAISKGTGGHDTQHF	TGTGCCATCAGTAAAGGGACAGGAGGGCATGATACCCAGCATTTT
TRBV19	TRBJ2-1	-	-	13	CASSWGPYNEQFF	TGTGCCAGTAGTTGGGGGCCTTACAATGAGCAGTTCTTC
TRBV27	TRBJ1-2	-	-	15	CASSFGRDLNYGYTF	TGTGCCAGCAGTTTTGGGAGGGATCTTAACTATGGCTACACCTTC
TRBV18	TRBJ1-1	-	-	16	CASTTGTRSMNTEAFF	TGTGCCAGCACTACCGGGACTCGGAGTATGAACACTGAAGCTTTCTTT
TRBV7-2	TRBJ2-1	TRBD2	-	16	CASSVMTSGGNNEQFF	TGTGCCAGCAGCGTTATGACTAGCGGGGGAAACAATGAGCAGTTCTTC